One and the same sample provided the 3 T cell receptor beta chains below, sequenced in a study of cytomegalovirus exposure and HLA in healthy donors. Clones were read by immunoSEQ multiplex PCR, and TCRdb kept only the in-frame ones, dropping some. The table lists a few hundred thousand clones, around nine tenths of them singletons. The sequenced material came from PBMCs. The source of these receptors is a woman between 18 and 29 years old in good health and CMV-seronegative.

The chain recombines TRBV10-3 with TRBJ1-2, with TRBD1 matching 7 bases. CDR1 and CDR2 from the germline V gene are ENHRY and SYGVKD. Trimming cost V 5 bases and J 3 bases; bases outside gene matches: 3. CDR3 length: 13 amino acids. The CDR3 DNA sequence: TGTGCCATCAGTCCAACAGGGGACTATGGCTACACCTTC. It is translated as CAISPTGDYGYTF.

This chain joins TRBV29-1 and TRBJ2-1; no firm D call. Germline CDR1 SQVTM, CDR2 ANQGSEA. Trimming pared 6 bases from V and 0 bases from J, leaving 6 bases between. There are 12 residues in the CDR3. The CDR3 DNA reads TGCAGCGTACTTGTCTCCTACAATGAGCAGTTCTTC. Encoded protein: CSVLVSYNEQFF.

The chain uses TRBV13 and TRBJ1-1; D is possibly TRBD1 (6 bases). Germline CDR1 is PRHDT and CDR2 is FYEKMQ (reference sequence). The CDR3 runs to 15 residues. Between the trimmed V and J ends, which lost 5 bases and 2 bases, there was a span of 15 bases. CDR3 nucleotide sequence: TGTGCCAGCAGCGCCAGGACAGCGGTAAACACTGAAGCTTTCTTT. It yields the protein CASSARTAVNTEAFF.